This TCR beta chain was identified during a study of identical twins. The study's findings and limits: Excess low generation probability was seen in twin-shared out-of-frame alpha sequences. Cross-sectional statistics underpinned the conclusions; the same donors were not followed. Excess sharing between twins was weaker in beta out-of-frame sequences.

Ten or more counts support this clonotype. Its antigen is not known. With 3 bases removed from V and 6 bases from J, the gap between germline ends came to 10 bases. Germline V gives CDR1 DFQATT, CDR2 SNEGSKA (reference sequence). The CDR3 spans 12 residues. TCRdb reanalysed the 5' RACE reads using MiXCR and keeps one entry per CDR3 protein. Of fewer than 350,000 distinct CDR3 sequences listed, under 9.5% are singletons. The sample was also linked to a second study, of yellow fever vaccine responses in identical twins.

The receptor's source is a woman aged 18-35 years in good health. The chain combines TRBV20-1 with TRBJ2-3; tentatively, D is TRBD2 (6 bases). Input material: memory (CD45RO+) T cells sorted from blood. The CDR3 DNA sequence: TGCAGTGCTAGCGGGGACTGGGATACGCAGTATTTT. Its translation is CSASGDWDTQYF.